The 28 T cell receptor beta chains given below trace back to one sample, sequenced in a study of blood T cell repertoires in COVID-19. Profiling relied on immunoSEQ multiplex PCR, and the TCRdb table lists in-frame clones only, not all of them. The sample has approximately 74,000 clones; about 83% are singletons. Sequencing was done on a sample of peripheral blood. Receptors were obtained from a man between 65 and 79 years old with acute or convalescent COVID-19.

The CDR3 reads CASSAATELFNYGYTF. The CDR3 DNA sequence: TGTGCCAGCAGCGCCGCGACGGAACTATTTAACTATGGCTACACCTTC. The rearrangement links TRBV5-6 to TRBJ1-2; no clear D gene. Germline CDR1 is SGHDT and CDR2 is YYEEEE. Trimming took 4 bases from V and 1 from J, leaving 17 bases between them. CDR3 length: 16 amino acids.

The chain uses TRBV10-1 and TRBJ1-1; 8 bases are a match to TRBD1. Losses at the gene ends were 7 bases for V and 7 bases for J; bases not matched to a gene: 11. This CDR3 comprises 14 residues. Germline lookup yields CDR1 WNHNN and CDR2 SYGVQD (reference sequence). CDR3 DNA sequence: TGCGCCAGCAAGCCCGGACAGGGCGGCGGTGAAGCTTTCTTT. The encoded protein is CASKPGQGGGEAFF.

This rearrangement joins TRBV7-2 to TRBJ1-1; D remains unclear. V lost 5 bases to trimming and J lost 2 bases, with 21 bases between them. Germline V CDR1 and CDR2: SGHTA, FQGNSA. There are 17 residues in the CDR3. The CDR3 coding sequence is TGTGCCAGCAGCCGCACCCAAGAAATACGGTTAAACACTGAAGCTTTCTTT. The encoded protein is CASSRTQEIRLNTEAFF. Supplemented by reference TRBV7-2 and TRBJ1-1, the full variable domain reads GAGVSQSPSNKVTEKGKDVELRCDPISGHTALYWYRQSLGQGLEFLIYFQGNSAPDKSGLPSDRFSAERTGGSVSTLTIQRTQQEDSAVYLCASSRTQEIRLNTEAFFGQGTRLTVV.

The V call is TRBV19, the J call TRBJ2-2; 9 bases map to TRBD1. J was trimmed by 5 bases and V by 8 bases; bases with no gene match: 6. The CDR3 sequence is 14 residues long. In germline, CDR1 is LNHDA, CDR2 SQIVND (reference sequence). In DNA form, the CDR3 reads TGTGCCAGTCTGGGGACAGGGCGTACCGGGGAGCTGTTTTTT. Its translation: CASLGTGRTGELFF.

In its sample, this clone was seen many times. The V call is TRBV9, the J call TRBJ1-6, with D possibly matching TRBD1 (6 bases). Germline V gives CDR1 SGDLS, CDR2 YYNGEE. This CDR3 region has 15 residues. V was pared by 0 bases and J by 8 bases, with 12 bases between. CDR3 sequence (DNA): TGTGCCAGCAGCGTAGCCCCGACAGGCCATTCACCCCTCCACTTT. It yields the protein CASSVAPTGHSPLHF.

The CDR3 nucleotides read TGTGCCAGCAGCTCTACTAGTTCAGATACGCAGTATTTT. Translating it yields CASSSTSSDTQYF. This chain connects TRBV5-4 to TRBJ2-3; a weak D match, TRBD2 (5 bases). The V gene lost 3 bases and the J gene lost 4 bases, with 9 bases spanning the gap. The CDR3 consists of 13 residues. In germline, CDR1 is SGHNT, CDR2 YYREEE (reference sequence).

The J gene is TRBJ2-5, the V gene TRBV12-3 or TRBV12-4, with D perhaps matching TRBD2 (5 bases). The CDR3 extends over 13 amino acids. Trimming removed 7 bases from V and 3 bases from J, with 12 bases in between. CDR3 nucleotides: TGTGCCAGCACCACCTCCGGGAAAGAGACCCAGTACTTC. As protein: CASTTSGKETQYF.

The V gene is TRBV28, the J gene TRBJ1-2; TRBD1 is a possible D gene (6 bases). The CDR3 sequence is 14 residues long. The V gene's germline CDR1 is MDHEN and CDR2 SYDVKM. V was trimmed by 6 bases and J by 6 bases, leaving 17 bases between them. The CDR3 loop reads CASRPSGERDGYTF. The CDR3 DNA reads as TGTGCCAGCAGACCTTCAGGGGAGAGAGATGGCTACACCTTC.

The chain links TRBV28 to TRBJ2-7; D is perhaps TRBD1 (6 bases). This CDR3 has 12 amino acids. V was shortened by 2 bases and J by 7 bases, with 9 bases between the two germline ends. Germline loops: CDR1 MDHEN, CDR2 SYDVKM. The chain's CDR3 is CASSLTGKEQYF. The CDR3 region has the DNA TGTGCCAGCAGTTTAACAGGGAAGGAGCAGTACTTC.

The V gene is TRBV27, the J gene TRBJ1-1, with 8 positions matching TRBD1. CDR1 is MNHEY and CDR2 is SMNVEV in the germline V gene (reference sequence). J gave up 6 bases and V 6 bases, and 3 bases lay outside the gene matches. The CDR3 runs 12 residues. The CDR3 loop reads CASRRTGSEAFF. The CDR3 coding sequence is TGTGCCAGCAGACGGACAGGGTCTGAAGCTTTCTTT.

This clone was detected once. The genes are TRBV28 and TRBJ2-7; the match to TRBD2 covers 13 bases. The germline CDR1 and CDR2 sequences are MDHEN and SYDVKM. This CDR3 region has 14 residues. The V segment lost 6 bases and the J segment 5 bases; nucleotides outside the gene matches: 4. Here the CDR3 DNA reads TGTGCCAGCAGGAGACTAGCGGGAGGCCACGAGCAGTACTTC. Protein sequence: CASRRLAGGHEQYF.

The count of this clone is one. This sequence joins TRBV10-2 and TRBJ2-3; 10 bases map to TRBD2. The germline V gene has CDR1 WSHSY and CDR2 SAAADI. The length of the CDR3 is 14 residues. With V trimmed by 8 bases and J by 8 bases, 10 bases remained unmatched. The chain's CDR3 is CASDYGASGGTQYF. The CDR3 DNA follows: TGCGCCAGCGACTATGGGGCTAGCGGGGGTACGCAGTATTTT.

V and J are TRBV27 and TRBJ1-2; a possible D gene is TRBD1 (6 bases). Germline V gene sequence: CDR1 MNHEY, CDR2 SMNVEV (reference sequence). This CDR3 contains 15 residues. Trimming pared 2 bases from V and 4 bases from J, leaving 14 bases between. CDR3 DNA sequence: TGTGCCAGCAGTTTAAGCAGGGGCTGGAGCTATGGCTACACCTTC. The encoded protein is CASSLSRGWSYGYTF.

The CDR3 nucleotides read TGTGCCAGCAGGCCCGGGGGGGCCATTTACAATGAGCAGTTCTTC. Protein: CASRPGGAIYNEQFF. The chain recombines TRBV3-1 (or the pseudogene TRBV3-2) with TRBJ2-1, with TRBD2 matching 8 bases. The trim removed 6 bases at V and 4 bases at J, leaving 8 bases unmatched. The V gene's germline CDR1 is LGHDT and CDR2 YNNKEL (reference sequence). This CDR3 has 15 residues.

The chain employs TRBV6-5 and TRBJ1-2, with 8 bases aligning to TRBD1. The CDR3 runs 15 residues. Looked up from germline, CDR1 is MNHEY and CDR2 is SVGAGI. Unmatched junction bases numbered 6, after V lost 5 bases and J lost 1 base. The CDR3 loop is CASSKGTGLNYGYTF. The DNA for the CDR3 is TGTGCCAGCAGTAAGGGGACAGGCCTTAACTATGGCTACACCTTC.

This sequence joins TRBV5-5 and TRBJ2-2, with a possible D match to TRBD1 (6 bases). V dropped 5 bases and J dropped 1 base, with 12 bases sitting between them. CDR1 is SGHKS and CDR2 is YYEKEE in the germline V gene (reference sequence). The CDR3 covers 15 residues. This CDR3 reads CASSAGTKNTGELFF. Written as DNA, the CDR3 is TGTGCCAGCAGTGCTGGGACAAAGAACACCGGGGAGCTGTTTTTT.

J is TRBJ1-1 and V is TRBV12-5; D possibly corresponds to TRBD1 (6 bases). V lost 3 bases and J 1 base, leaving 12 bases between the germline ends. This CDR3 has 15 residues. CDR1 is LGHNT and CDR2 is FRNRAP in the germline V gene. CDR3 loop: CASGLTGTPNTEAFF. The CDR3 DNA reads as TGTGCTAGTGGTTTAACCGGGACACCGAACACTGAAGCTTTCTTT.

Only one count was recorded for this clone. The chain uses TRBV9 and TRBJ1-2; TRBD1 aligns across 8 bases. V gave up 4 bases and J gave up 3 bases; unmatched junction bases: 8. This CDR3 region has 15 residues. CDR1 is SGDLS, CDR2 YYNGEE, per germline. In DNA form, the CDR3 reads TGTGCCAGCAGCCCAATGACAGGGGAGTACTATGGCTACACCTTC. It codes for CASSPMTGEYYGYTF. The complete variable domain, with remaining parts taken from reference TRBV9 and TRBJ1-2, reads DSGVTQTPKHLITATGQRVTLRCSPRSGDLSVYWYQQSLDQGLQFLIQYYNGEERAKGNILERFSAQQFPDLHSELNLSSLELGDSALYFCASSPMTGEYYGYTFGSGTRLTVV.

The chain combines TRBV11-2 with TRBJ2-3; 8 positions match TRBD2. The germline V gene encodes CDR1 SGHAT and CDR2 FQNNGV. J lost 3 bases, V lost 1 base, and 3 bases had no gene match. The length of the CDR3 is 15 residues. CDR3 loop: CASSLVAGPTDTQYF. Written as DNA, the CDR3 is TGTGCCAGCAGCTTAGTAGCGGGACCGACAGATACGCAGTATTTT.

The chain couples TRBV2 to TRBJ2-7; tentatively, D is TRBD1 (6 bases). V shed 6 bases and J shed 0 bases, with 12 bases lying between them. Germline values: CDR1 SNHLY, CDR2 FYNNEI. This CDR3 has 14 residues. The DNA for the CDR3 is TGTGCCAGCAGAGGACAGCTGAGCTCCTACGAGCAGTACTTC. Protein product: CASRGQLSSYEQYF.

CDR3 sequence (DNA): TGTGCCAGCAGTTACTCGGCGGCAACTAATGAAAAACTGTTTTTT. This encodes CASSYSAATNEKLFF. This rearrangement joins TRBV6-6 to TRBJ1-4; no clear D gene. V lost 0 bases and J lost 0, with 5 bases in between. This CDR3 region has 15 residues. Germline assignment: CDR1 MNHNY and CDR2 SVGAGI (reference sequence).

J is TRBJ2-3 and V is TRBV2; 9 nucleotides agree with TRBD2. Germline-derived CDR1 and CDR2 are SNHLY and FYNNEI. This CDR3 contains 16 residues. The J segment lost 2 bases and the V segment lost 8 bases, leaving 11 bases of the junction unmatched. The CDR3 sequence is CASPVGLADPTDTQYF. CDR3 in DNA: TGTGCCAGCCCCGTGGGACTAGCAGACCCCACAGATACGCAGTATTTT.

This chain connects TRBV24-1 to TRBJ2-2; 12 bases agree with TRBD1. CDR1 is KGHDR and CDR2 is SFDVKD in the germline V gene. The CDR3 is 14 residues long. V was pared by 9 bases and J by 6 bases, with 4 bases of the junction left unmatched. CDR3 region: CATRGTGGSGELFF. The CDR3 DNA sequence: TGTGCCACCCGGGGGACAGGGGGCTCCGGGGAGCTGTTTTTT.

This sequence joins TRBV7-2 and TRBJ2-6, with D tentatively TRBD2 (5 bases). Germline CDR1 is SGHTA and CDR2 is FQGNSA. V dropped 6 bases and J dropped 4 bases, with 19 bases sitting between them. The CDR3 extends over 17 amino acids. DNA for the CDR3: TGTGCCAGCAGGACGCACCTGCGGGCCACCGGGGCCAACGTCCTGACTTTC. Its protein is CASRTHLRATGANVLTF. The full variable domain, with the rest looked up from reference TRBV7-2 and TRBJ2-6, is GAGVSQSPSNKVTEKGKDVELRCDPISGHTALYWYRQSLGQGLEFLIYFQGNSAPDKSGLPSDRFSAERTGGSVSTLTIQRTQQEDSAVYLCASRTHLRATGANVLTFGAGSRLTVL.

J is TRBJ2-5 and V is TRBV19, with a weak D call TRBD1 (5 bases). Germline V CDR1 and CDR2: LNHDA, SQIVND (reference sequence). V was clipped by 5 bases and J by 7 bases, with 14 bases between them. This CDR3 has 13 amino acids. The CDR3: CASSPGPRGTQYF. CDR3 DNA: TGTGCCAGTAGTCCGGGCCCAAGGGGGACCCAGTACTTC.

As DNA, the CDR3 is TGTGCCACCAGATCGTCAACTAGCGGGAAGGTCTACGAGCAGTACTTC. This gives the protein CATRSSTSGKVYEQYF. This sequence joins TRBV7-9 and TRBJ2-7, with 10 positions matching TRBD2. Germline trimming cut 10 bases from V and 3 bases from J; bases unmatched to any gene: 15. The length of the CDR3 is 16 residues. From germline, CDR1 is SEHNR and CDR2 FQNEAQ (reference sequence).

This sequence joins TRBV19 and TRBJ2-7; 10 nucleotides match TRBD1. CDR1 LNHDA and CDR2 SQIVND come from the germline V gene (reference sequence). There are 16 residues in the CDR3. With V trimmed by 7 bases and J by 5 bases, 14 bases remained unmatched. Here the CDR3 reads CASTPGQGNSFDEQYF. The CDR3 DNA is TGTGCCAGTACACCGGGACAGGGGAATTCATTTGACGAGCAGTACTTC.

V and J are TRBV12-3 or TRBV12-4 and TRBJ1-2, with unresolved D. CDR3 length: 11 amino acids. The V gene lost 6 bases and the J gene lost 4 bases, with 6 bases spanning the gap. CDR3 sequence: CASSSSYGYTF. DNA for the CDR3: TGTGCCAGCAGCTCGTCCTATGGCTACACCTTC.